The 25 T cell receptor beta chains in this list originate from one sample, sequenced in a study of T-cell reconstitution after alpha-beta-depleted transplantation in children (dated by TCRdb to 2016 to 2017). Libraries were prepared through PCR. For sequencing, an Illumina HiSeq 2500 was employed. TCR library preparation used molecular barcoding, with unique molecular identifiers applied to normalize quantification of the TCRbeta repertoire. TCRdb reprocessed the public reads (quality trimming at Q25 with fastp, clone calling with MiXCR) and kept in-frame beta chains. A single entry per CDR3 protein holds the most common genes and DNA from its merged rows. This sample lists about a million distinct CDR3 sequences; 25% to 35% were detected once. Of the sample, about 28% falls within the top ten clones. Per the publication, the treatment or condition label means: allogeneic hematopoietic cell transplantation with graft depleted of TCRalphabeta T cells and CD19 B cells.

This specimen consisted of PBMCs, mostly from graft donor cells, obtained 360 days after TCRalphabeta/CD19-depleted stem cell transplant. The receptors come from a boy under three years old who had a stem cell transplant for SCID, so the T cells may come from the graft donor.

The chain couples TRBV12-5 to TRBJ2-7; unclear D gene. The V end was cut by 3 bases, the J end by 2 bases, with 11 bases between. CDR3 length: 14 amino acids. Germline-derived CDR1 and CDR2 are LGHNT and FRNRAP. CDR3 residues: CASGFGRLTYEQYF. For the CDR3, the DNA is TGTGCTAGTGGTTTCGGCAGGCTGACCTACGAGCAGTACTTC.

A few counts support this clonotype. The rearrangement joins TRBV19 to TRBJ2-5, with a tentative D call TRBD1 (5 bases). V lost 7 bases to trimming and J lost 4 bases, with 19 bases between them. The germline V gene encodes CDR1 LNHDA and CDR2 SQIVND (reference sequence). CDR3 length: 15 amino acids. CDR3 amino acids: CASTMGLNLGETQYF. The CDR3, as DNA: TGTGCCAGTACCATGGGGCTCAACTTGGGAGAGACCCAGTACTTC. The variable domain in full, completed from reference TRBV19 and TRBJ2-5, reads DGGITQSPKYLFRKEGQNVTLSCEQNLNHDAMYWYRQDPGQGLRLIYYSQIVNDFQKGDIAEGYSVSREKKESFPLTVTSAQKNPTAFYLCASTMGLNLGETQYFGPGTRLLVL.

This sequence joins TRBV28 and TRBJ2-7; D gene uncertain. The CDR3 is 13 amino acids. The ends were cut back, 3 bases at V and 2 bases at J, with 8 bases in the middle. Germline loops: CDR1 MDHEN, CDR2 SYDVKM. The CDR3 DNA is TGTGCCAGCAGTTTCCGAAACACCTACGAGCAGTACTTC. It yields the protein CASSFRNTYEQYF.

The chain is built from TRBV5-1 and TRBJ2-4, with D unclear. With 4 bases removed from V and 0 bases from J, the gap between germline ends came to 14 bases. The CDR3 is 16 residues long. Germline V gives CDR1 SGHRS, CDR2 YFSETQ. The CDR3 protein is CASSIGDEVAKNIQYF. As DNA, the CDR3 is TGCGCCAGCAGCATAGGCGACGAGGTAGCCAAAAACATTCAGTACTTC.

The V and J genes are TRBV12-3 or TRBV12-4 and TRBJ2-3; tentatively, D is TRBD1 (6 bases). This CDR3 has 13 residues. Trimming pared 4 bases from V and 7 bases from J, leaving 12 bases between. In DNA, the CDR3 is TGTGCCAGCAGTTGGAAACAGGGTAATACGCAGTATTTT. Its protein is CASSWKQGNTQYF.

This clonotype came up a few times. The chain joins TRBV12-3 or TRBV12-4 to TRBJ2-7; 9 positions match TRBD1. The CDR3 sequence is 13 residues long. V lost 4 bases and J lost 6; bases outside the gene matches: 4. The CDR3 is CASSSNRGLEQYF. The CDR3 DNA reads as TGTGCCAGCAGTTCCAACAGGGGGCTCGAGCAGTACTTC.

This clonotype was picked up many times. CDR3 nucleotide sequence: TGTGCCAGCAGCTTAGCGAGCGGCAGGACCTACGAGCAGTACTTC. The encoded protein is CASSLASGRTYEQYF. The rearrangement joins TRBV7-9 to TRBJ2-7; D is perhaps TRBD2 (5 bases). CDR3 length: 15 amino acids. CDR1 and CDR2 (germline): SEHNR, FQNEAQ (reference sequence). The V end was cut by 0 bases, the J end by 2 bases, with 11 bases between.

This clonotype was seen a few times. The J gene is TRBJ2-5, the V gene TRBV5-1; TRBD2 might be the D (5 bases). Germline V gives CDR1 SGHRS, CDR2 YFSETQ. Trimming shortened V by 2 bases and J by 3 bases, and 11 bases separated the two germline ends. This CDR3 comprises 14 residues. The CDR3 region has the DNA TGCGCCAGCAGCTTTCAGCCCGGGGAAGAGACCCAGTACTTC. Amino acids: CASSFQPGEETQYF.

This clonotype was recorded a few times. The V gene is TRBV29-1, the J gene TRBJ2-2; perhaps TRBD2 as D (6 bases). V was cut by 5 bases and J by 6 bases, with 13 bases left in between. CDR1 and CDR2 from the germline V gene are SQVTM and ANQGSEA. The CDR3 has 13 residues. CDR3 sequence: CSVWGVRAGELFF. The CDR3 DNA is TGCAGCGTTTGGGGGGTCCGAGCCGGGGAGCTGTTTTTT.

This clonotype was picked up one time. This chain uses TRBV10-3 with TRBJ1-1; TRBD1 aligns across 11 bases. CDR3 length: 17 residues. Trimming at V came to 7 bases and at J to 1 base, leaving 11 bases not matched to a gene. The germline V gene has CDR1 ENHRY and CDR2 SYGVKD. In DNA form, the CDR3 reads TGTGCCATCACCCCAGGACAGGGGGCTCCTGGGAACACTGAAGCTTTCTTT. It is translated as CAITPGQGAPGNTEAFF.

This clonotype came up a few times. The genes are TRBV7-8 and TRBJ2-7, with no clear D. Trimming removed 5 bases at V and 1 base at J, with 9 bases between. The CDR3 loop spans 13 amino acids. The germline V gene encodes CDR1 SGHVS and CDR2 FQNEAQ. CDR3 protein: CASSLSMSYEQYF. CDR3 in DNA: TGTGCCAGCAGCCTCAGTATGTCCTACGAGCAGTACTTC.

V usage is TRBV4-1 and J usage is TRBJ2-1, with TRBD2 identical over 10 bases. The germline gives CDR1 MGHRA, CDR2 YSYEKL. The CDR3 length is 16 residues. The junction had 8 bases not matched to a gene; V was cut back by 1 base and J by 8 bases. DNA for the CDR3: TGCGCCAGCAGCCAAGTCAGCGGGGGGGCTATCGATGAGCAGTTCTTC. This encodes CASSQVSGGAIDEQFF.

The chain carries TRBV12-3 or TRBV12-4 and TRBJ2-2; 9 positions agree with TRBD2. The CDR3 covers 17 residues. The V segment lost 2 bases and the J segment 7 bases; nucleotides outside the gene matches: 11. CDR3 in amino acids: CASSLFVLAGTDGELFF. CDR3 bases: TGTGCCAGCAGTTTATTCGTCCTAGCGGGGACGGACGGGGAGCTGTTTTTT.

This clonotype was counted only a few times. The genes are TRBV27 and TRBJ1-1, with 7 bases that match TRBD1. The V and J ends lost 5 bases and 3 bases, in that order; junction bases with no gene match: 6. Germline CDR1 is MNHEY and CDR2 is SMNVEV (reference sequence). The CDR3 is made up of 14 amino acids. The CDR3 DNA sequence: TGTGCCAGCAGTCCATGGGACAGCTACACTGAAGCTTTCTTT. Translating gives CASSPWDSYTEAFF.

This clonotype has only a few counts. This chain links TRBV4-1 with TRBJ2-7; weak D call: TRBD1 (5 bases). Trimming took 2 bases from V and 2 from J, leaving 13 bases between them. The CDR3 loop spans 15 amino acids. Germline CDR1 is MGHRA and CDR2 is YSYEKL. The CDR3 nucleotides read TGCGCCAGCAGCCAATCCCCAGGGAATCCCTACGAGCAGTACTTC. It yields the protein CASSQSPGNPYEQYF.

A few counts support this clonotype. The chain employs TRBV7-2 and TRBJ2-7, with 11 bases aligning to TRBD1. V shed 5 bases and J 3 bases; nucleotides not matched to a gene: 9. The CDR3 length is 16 residues. Germline CDR1 is SGHTA and CDR2 is FQGNSA. For the CDR3, the DNA is TGTGCCAGCAGCCCAGGACAGGGGGCGCTCGGCTACGAGCAGTACTTC. Translating gives CASSPGQGALGYEQYF.

V gene TRBV2 combines with J gene TRBJ2-5, with no clear D. Germline loops: CDR1 SNHLY, CDR2 FYNNEI. This CDR3 is built from 14 residues. Deletions cut 6 bases from V and 1 base from J, with 12 bases between. The CDR3 spells CASSRDGPQETQYF. CDR3 in DNA: TGTGCCAGCAGCCGCGACGGGCCCCAAGAGACCCAGTACTTC.

The V call is TRBV2, the J call TRBJ1-5; D remains unclear. The CDR3 has 15 residues. V gave up 6 bases and J gave up 2 bases, with 14 bases separating them. Germline CDR1 is SNHLY and CDR2 is FYNNEI. The CDR3 DNA follows: TGTGCCAGCAGCCCCCCGGGAAATCGCAATCAGCCCCAGCATTTT. Encoded protein: CASSPPGNRNQPQHF.

V and J are TRBV10-3 and TRBJ1-3; D unresolved. The CDR3 is made up of 11 amino acids. The V end was cut by 4 bases, the J end by 4 bases, with 2 bases between. Per germline, CDR1 ENHRY and CDR2 SYGVKD. Here the CDR3 reads CAISAGNTIYF. The CDR3 region has the DNA TGTGCCATCAGTGCCGGAAACACCATATATTTT.

There are a few counts of this clonotype. This chain joins TRBV27 and TRBJ2-1; no reliable D call. Looked up from germline, CDR1 is MNHEY and CDR2 is SMNVEV (reference sequence). V lost 1 base to trimming and J lost 8 bases, with 12 bases between them. CDR3 size: 14 residues. The CDR3 nucleotides read TGTGCCAGCAGTTTATGGTCCGAGCTCGATGAGCAGTTCTTC. It codes for CASSLWSELDEQFF.

The V and J genes are TRBV28 and TRBJ2-5; unclear D gene. Germline V gene data show CDR1 as MDHEN and CDR2 as SYDVKM. This CDR3 has 15 amino acids. V was cut by 8 bases and J by 2 bases, with 18 bases left in between. The chain's CDR3 is CASRAAQRPQETQYF. The CDR3 nucleotides read TGTGCCAGCCGGGCAGCTCAAAGGCCTCAAGAGACCCAGTACTTC.

Only a few counts were recorded for this clonotype. The chain employs TRBV12-3 or TRBV12-4 and TRBJ1-2; possibly TRBD1 for D (5 bases). Trimming took off 9 bases at V and 7 bases at J, with 18 bases between the two ends. This CDR3 spans 13 amino acids. CDR3 in amino acids: CASMGRNMLGYTF. CDR3 coding DNA: TGTGCCAGTATGGGACGGAATATGCTTGGCTACACCTTC.

This clonotype was picked up a small number of times. This chain links TRBV25-1 with TRBJ2-7, with 10 bases aligning to TRBD2. Trimming cost V 1 base and J 5 bases; bases outside gene matches: 2. The length of the CDR3 is 14 residues. CDR1 is MGHDK and CDR2 is SYGVNS in the germline V gene. The CDR3 DNA sequence: TGTGCCAGCAGTGAATTTAGCGGGGGGAACGAGCAGTACTTC. It encodes CASSEFSGGNEQYF.

The V call is TRBV7-2, the J call TRBJ1-3, with D possibly matching TRBD1 (6 bases). The CDR3 extends over 15 amino acids. Germline V gives CDR1 SGHTA, CDR2 FQGNSA. V lost 3 bases and J lost 7, with 16 bases in between. Written as DNA, the CDR3 is TGTGCCAGCAGCTTTCCCAGACAGGTTCGGAACACCATATATTTT. This codes for CASSFPRQVRNTIYF. Variable domain in full (rest from reference TRBV7-2 and TRBJ1-3): GAGVSQSPSNKVTEKGKDVELRCDPISGHTALYWYRQSLGQGLEFLIYFQGNSAPDKSGLPSDRFSAERTGGSVSTLTIQRTQQEDSAVYLCASSFPRQVRNTIYFGEGSWLTVV.

This clonotype appeared a few times. The chain joins TRBV7-2 to TRBJ2-5; D unclear. Looked up from germline, CDR1 is SGHTA and CDR2 is FQGNSA. Trimming pared 5 bases from V and 4 bases from J, leaving 8 bases between. This CDR3 comprises 12 residues. The CDR3 nucleotides read TGTGCCAGCAGCCAGACGGGAGAGACCCAGTACTTC. It encodes CASSQTGETQYF.